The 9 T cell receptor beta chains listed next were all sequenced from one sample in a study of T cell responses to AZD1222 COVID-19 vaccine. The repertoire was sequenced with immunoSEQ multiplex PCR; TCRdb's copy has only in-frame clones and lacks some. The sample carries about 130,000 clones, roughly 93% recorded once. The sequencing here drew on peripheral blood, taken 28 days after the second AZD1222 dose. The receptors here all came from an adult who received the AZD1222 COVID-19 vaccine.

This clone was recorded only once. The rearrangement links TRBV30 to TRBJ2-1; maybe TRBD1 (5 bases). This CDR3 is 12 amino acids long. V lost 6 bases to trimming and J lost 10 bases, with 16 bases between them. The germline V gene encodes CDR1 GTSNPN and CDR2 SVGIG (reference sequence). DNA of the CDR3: TGTGCCTGTTCAGGGTTAGGAAGGGAGCAGTTCTTC. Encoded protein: CACSGLGREQFF.

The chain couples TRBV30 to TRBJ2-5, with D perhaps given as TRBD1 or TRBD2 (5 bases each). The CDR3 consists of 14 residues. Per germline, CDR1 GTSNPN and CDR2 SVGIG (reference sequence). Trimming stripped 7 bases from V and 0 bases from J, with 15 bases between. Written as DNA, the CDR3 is TGTGCCTCCCCCCGAGGGGCGAACCAAGAGACCCAGTACTTC. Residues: CASPRGANQETQYF. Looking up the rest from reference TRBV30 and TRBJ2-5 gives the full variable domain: SQTIHQWPATLVQPVGSPLSLECTVEGTSNPNLYWYRQAAGRGLQLLFYSVGIGQISSEVPQNLSASRPQDRQFILSSKKLLLSDSGFYLCASPRGANQETQYFGPGTRLLVL.

The CDR3 DNA is TGTGCCAGCAGTAGGGACATGGGGGCCAATCAGCCCCAGCATTTT. Translation: CASSRDMGANQPQHF. The V and J genes are TRBV27 and TRBJ1-5; D is perhaps TRBD1 (6 bases). V shed 5 bases and J shed 3 bases, with 14 bases lying between them. CDR1 and CDR2 (germline): MNHEY, SMNVEV (reference sequence). The CDR3 is 15 amino acids.

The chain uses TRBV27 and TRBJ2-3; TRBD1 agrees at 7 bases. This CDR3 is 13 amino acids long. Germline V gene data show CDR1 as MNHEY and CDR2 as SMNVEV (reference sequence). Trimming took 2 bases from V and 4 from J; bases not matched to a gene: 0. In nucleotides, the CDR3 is TGTGCCAGCAGTTTACAGGGGGCAGATACGCAGTATTTT. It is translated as CASSLQGADTQYF.

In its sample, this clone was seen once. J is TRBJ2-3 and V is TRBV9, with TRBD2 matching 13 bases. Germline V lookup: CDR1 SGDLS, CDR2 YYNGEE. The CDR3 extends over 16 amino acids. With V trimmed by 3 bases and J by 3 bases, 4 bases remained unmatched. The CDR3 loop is CASSGRLAGGTDTQYF. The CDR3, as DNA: TGTGCCAGCAGCGGAAGACTAGCGGGAGGAACAGATACGCAGTATTTT.

DNA of the CDR3: TGTGCCAGCAGCTCGAACCCCCGAGGACATGAGGGGCAGTTCTTC. Its translation is CASSSNPRGHEGQFF. The chain carries TRBV13 and TRBJ2-1; either TRBD1 or TRBD2 may fit D (5 bases each). The ends were cut back, 4 bases at V and 12 bases at J, with 22 bases in the middle. Germline loops: CDR1 PRHDT, CDR2 FYEKMQ (reference sequence). CDR3 length: 15 residues.

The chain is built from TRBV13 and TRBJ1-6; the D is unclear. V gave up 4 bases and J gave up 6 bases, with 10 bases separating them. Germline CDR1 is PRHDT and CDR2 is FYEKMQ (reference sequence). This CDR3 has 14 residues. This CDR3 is CASSSGRANSPLHF. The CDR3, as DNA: TGTGCCAGCAGCTCAGGACGGGCTAATTCACCCCTCCACTTT.

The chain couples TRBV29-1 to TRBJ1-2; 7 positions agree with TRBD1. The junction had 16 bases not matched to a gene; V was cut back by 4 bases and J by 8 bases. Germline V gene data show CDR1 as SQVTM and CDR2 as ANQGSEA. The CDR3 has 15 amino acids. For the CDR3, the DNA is TGCAGCGTTGTCTTGGACAGGACCTCAAGGGAAGGCTACACCTTC. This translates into CSVVLDRTSREGYTF.

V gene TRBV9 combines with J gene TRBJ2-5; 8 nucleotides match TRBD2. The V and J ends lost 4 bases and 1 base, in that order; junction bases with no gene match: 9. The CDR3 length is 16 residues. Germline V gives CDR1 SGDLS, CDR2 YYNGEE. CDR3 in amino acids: CASSLTGTRLQETQYF. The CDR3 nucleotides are TGTGCCAGCAGCCTTACCGGGACTAGGCTCCAAGAGACCCAGTACTTC.